This T cell receptor beta chain was sequenced for a study of early T cells in non-severe SARS-CoV-2 infection. About the research overall: Sequencing of unsorted whole blood was done on bulk RNA, leaving chains unpaired. General observations from the study: VDJdb-based annotation leaned toward anti-spike CD8 responses and missed private and CD4 specificities.

The CDR3 loop spans 16 amino acids. V gave up 5 bases and J gave up 0 bases, with 13 bases separating them. The germline V gene has CDR1 SGHVS and CDR2 FQNEAQ. This clonotype was seen a handful of times. Its specificity is not known. Unique molecular identifiers (one per individual cDNA molecule) were attached. TCRdb re-called the 5' RACE reads through MiXCR, storing one row per CDR3 protein. The sample has under 140,000 distinct CDR3 sequences; roughly 12% are singletons. This TCR was recovered from an adult who was a healthcare worker with PCR-confirmed SARS-CoV-2 infection or an uninfected control (not recorded which). The starting material was whole blood, obtained at baseline. This chain links TRBV7-8 with TRBJ1-4; maybe TRBD1 (6 bases). The DNA of the CDR3 is TGTGCCAGCAGCGCCAGGGGTCTAGCAACTAATGAAAAACTGTTTTTT. Its translation: CASSARGLATNEKLFF.